This entry concerns a single T cell receptor beta chain. These data are taken from a study of blood T cell repertoires in COVID-19. CDR3 size: 16 residues. In germline, CDR1 is SGHRS, CDR2 YFSETQ. V lost 2 bases and J 0 bases, leaving 14 bases between the germline ends. This table comes from immunoSEQ multiplex PCR, and its TCRdb copy is limited to in-frame clones, with some not included. The table records about 240,000 clones, 80% to 90% of them present only once. Each participant's cohort was designated according to participant-reported clinical history. The sequence was obtained from a woman aged 25 to 45 who had recovered from COVID-19. This sequence joins TRBV5-1 and TRBJ1-1, with D possibly matching TRBD1 (6 bases). Sequences were obtained from PBMCs or T cells enriched from blood (not recorded which). This chain's CDR3 is CASSLRTDIMNTEAFF. The CDR3 region has the DNA TGCGCCAGCAGCTTACGGACAGACATCATGAACACTGAAGCTTTCTTT. Full variable domain (remainder filled in from reference TRBV5-1 and TRBJ1-1): KAGVTQTPRYLIKTRGQQVTLSCSPISGHRSVSWYQQTPGQGLQFLFEYFSETQRNKGNFPGRFSGRQFSNSRSEMNVSTLELGDSALYLCASSLRTDIMNTEAFFGQGTRLTVV.